This T cell receptor beta chain was sequenced during a study of a mutant IDH1 vaccine in newly diagnosed glioma. Study at large: Patients had received radiotherapy, temozolomide, or both previously, most receiving both.

Time point of the sample: week 23, last vaccination. Vaccinated patients received 300 ug of mutant IDH1 20-mer peptide per dose, with topical imiquimod. General observations from the study: Variations in leading peripheral T cell clonotypes appeared to have no connection with pseudoprogression.

Sequencing used immunoSEQ multiplex PCR; TCRdb keeps in-frame clones, though not all of them. Of 50,000 to 60,000 clones in the sample, 75% to 85% are singletons; the top ten hold roughly 6%. As concerns this clone: The target antigen is unknown.

CDR3 length: 15 residues. CDR1 is SNHLY, CDR2 FYNNEI, per germline. After removal of 6 bases from V and 7 bases from J, the junction contained 8 bases not matched to a gene. The sequence came from a middle-aged man with glioma. The sequencing used PBMCs, collected from a glioma patient whose treatment included an IDH1 peptide vaccine. The chain uses TRBV2 and TRBJ1-5; TRBD1 matches 11 bases. CDR3 protein: CASSQDRGPGQPQHF. The CDR3 region has the DNA TGTGCCAGCAGCCAGGACAGGGGGCCGGGGCAGCCCCAGCATTTT.